This T cell receptor (beta chain) is drawn from a study of CD8+ T cells in alopecia areata. The authors extracted RNA and reverse transcribed it into cDNA as the sequencing template. Sequencing was performed with immunoSEQ multiplex PCR; in TCRdb, only in-frame clones are kept and a portion is missing. This sample carries about 150,000 clones, around 50% of them seen once, and the ten largest clones take around 19%. Trimming removed 1 base from V and 2 bases from J, with 8 bases in between. The germline V gene encodes CDR1 LGHNA and CDR2 YSLEER. CDR3 size: 14 residues. Comments on this clone: The sample has other DNA sequences that encode this CDR3 too.

This sequence joins TRBV4-3 and TRBJ1-1; D unresolved. The sequence came from a human donor with alopecia areata. Sequenced here: CD8+ T cells sorted from blood, sampled at week 0. Written as DNA, the CDR3 is TGCGCCAGCAGCCAAGCAGCAGCTAACACTGAAGCTTTCTTT. It yields the protein CASSQAAANTEAFF.